These T cell receptor beta chains were read from a single sample in a study of T cells after yellow fever vaccination. Each CDR3 protein gets one entry after TCRdb re-called the 5' RACE reads with MiXCR. The sample has about 340,000 distinct CDR3 sequences, 3.5% to 4.5% seen once. The source was PBMCs, collected 5 days after the yellow fever booster vaccination. The receptors shown here come from a man aged 18 to 35 who received the YFV17D yellow fever vaccine. The CDR3 runs from the conserved cysteine through the conserved F or W.

>TRBV18|TRBJ2-3
CASSPASQGDTQYF
>TRBV19|TRBJ1-5
CASSIWAISNNQPQHF
>TRBV7-7|TRBJ2-3
CASSLGSAGGVDTQYF
>TRBV6-5|TRBJ1-6
CASGPTLRSPLHF
>TRBV28|TRBJ1-4
CASLPGQGAREKLFF
>TRBV6-2/TRBV6-3|TRBJ2-1
CASGSPGGSQFF
>TRBV5-1|TRBJ2-1
CASSMDRGQYNEQFF
>TRBV10-1|TRBJ2-2
CASSQQGRGTGELFF
>TRBV2|TRBJ2-7
CASSPSGGTYEQYF
>TRBV7-9|TRBJ1-6
CASSSGRYDSPLHF
>TRBV7-7|TRBJ2-3
CASSYSSADTQYF
>TRBV5-4|TRBJ2-3
CASSLWMDTQYF
>TRBV19|TRBJ2-7
CASSYSTGGIYEQYF
>TRBV18|TRBJ2-7
CASSPGHAPYEQYF
>TRBV5-1|TRBJ2-5
CASGALLGVAETQYF
>TRBV7-9|TRBJ1-2
CASSLGGGAAYGYTF
>TRBV6-5|TRBJ2-7
CASSRDTGFSYEQYF
>TRBV29-1|TRBJ2-5
CSATSTSGGETQYF
>TRBV7-9|TRBJ1-2
CASSPRGVGNYGYTF
>TRBV10-2|TRBJ2-1
CASSPDRYSYNEQFF